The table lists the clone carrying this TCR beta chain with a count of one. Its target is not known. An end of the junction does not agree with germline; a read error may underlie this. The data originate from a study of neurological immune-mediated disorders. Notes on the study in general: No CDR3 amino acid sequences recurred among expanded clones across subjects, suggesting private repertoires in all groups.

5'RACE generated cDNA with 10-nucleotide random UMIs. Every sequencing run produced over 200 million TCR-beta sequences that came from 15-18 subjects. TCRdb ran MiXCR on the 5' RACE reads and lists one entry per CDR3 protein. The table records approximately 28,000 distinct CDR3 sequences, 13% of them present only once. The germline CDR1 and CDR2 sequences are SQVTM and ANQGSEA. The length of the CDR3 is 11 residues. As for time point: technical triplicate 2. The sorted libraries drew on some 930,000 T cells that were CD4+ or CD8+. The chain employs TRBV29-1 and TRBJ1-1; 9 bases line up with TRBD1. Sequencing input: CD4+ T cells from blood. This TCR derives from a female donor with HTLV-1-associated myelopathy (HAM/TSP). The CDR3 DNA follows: TGCAGCGCCACAGGGGGCACTGAAGTTTTCTTT. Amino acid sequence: CSATGGTEVFF.